This T cell receptor beta chain was recorded in a study of OX40 agonist ivuxolimab in advanced cancers. Patients who had autoimmune disease history or got systemic immunosuppression were left out. Germline V CDR1 and CDR2: SGHTA, FQGNSA. The length of the CDR3 is 16 residues. Trimming left V 5 bases short and J 0 bases short, with 14 bases between. TCRdb's table, derived via immunoSEQ multiplex PCR, lists solely in-frame clones and lacks some. The sample lists about 73,000 clones, about 86% occurring once. The source of this sequence is an adult with an advanced solid tumor such as melanoma, head and neck, liver or kidney cancer. The sample in question was CD4+ or CD8+ T cells sorted from blood, obtained in a trial of the OX40 agonist ivuxolimab. The V and J genes are TRBV7-2 and TRBJ1-5, with D hard to call. Written as DNA, the CDR3 is TGTGCCAGCAGCCCCTCCGCCGGTTATAGCAATCAGCCCCAGCATTTT. Its translation: CASSPSAGYSNQPQHF.